The 30 T cell receptor beta chains below all came from one sample that was sequenced in a study of T cell changes during pregnancy in multiple sclerosis. The table came from immunoSEQ multiplex PCR; TCRdb's copy has only in-frame clones and leaves some out. The sample records about 44,000 clones, roughly nine tenths being singletons. Here the sequenced sample was CD4+ T cells from peripheral blood mononuclear cells, taken after pregnancy. Every receptor here comes from a female donor with multiple sclerosis, enrolled in a pregnancy study.

The chain combines TRBV27 with TRBJ1-4, with no clear D. This CDR3 region has 15 residues. The germline gives CDR1 MNHEY, CDR2 SMNVEV (reference sequence). V was pared by 0 bases and J by 4 bases, with 9 bases between. The CDR3: CASSLSWQINEKLFF. The CDR3 nucleotides read TGTGCCAGCAGTTTATCATGGCAGATTAATGAAAAACTGTTTTTT.

The chain combines TRBV28 with TRBJ1-5; TRBD1 aligns across 7 bases. With V trimmed by 6 bases and J by 4 bases, 15 bases remained unmatched. Germline CDR1 and CDR2: MDHEN and SYDVKM. The CDR3 runs 17 residues. CDR3 in DNA: TGTGCCAGCAGACAGTTTGGGTCGAGACAGGGAAATCAGCCCCAGCATTTT. This encodes CASRQFGSRQGNQPQHF.

The chain uses TRBV6-5 and TRBJ1-1; the D gene is possibly TRBD1 (6 bases). Germline V CDR1 and CDR2: MNHEY, SVGAGI. The CDR3 sequence is 15 residues long. Trimming shortened V by 0 bases and J by 4 bases, and 12 bases separated the two germline ends. The CDR3 sequence is CASSYSQGIGTEAFF. CDR3 coding DNA: TGTGCCAGCAGTTACTCACAGGGAATTGGCACTGAAGCTTTCTTT.

This clone was detected once. CDR3 DNA: TGTGCCAGCTCCATAGAGGGCTATGGCTACACCTTC. Its protein product is CASSIEGYGYTF. The rearrangement joins TRBV18 to TRBJ1-2; no clear D gene. CDR3 length: 12 amino acids. Germline CDR1 reads KGHSH; CDR2 reads LQKENI. Trimming pared 6 bases from V and 4 bases from J, leaving 9 bases between.

This rearrangement joins TRBV7-6 to TRBJ2-7; D is possibly TRBD2 (7 bases). The CDR3 length is 16 residues. CDR1 and CDR2 (germline): SGHVS, FNYEAQ. V was clipped by 0 bases and J by 0 bases, with 12 bases between them. For the CDR3, the DNA is TGTGCCAGCAGCTTAGCTGGGAGGGGGTCCTCCTACGAGCAGTACTTC. Amino acids: CASSLAGRGSSYEQYF.

The chain carries TRBV9 and TRBJ1-3; TRBD1 aligns across 7 bases. Germline trimming cut 1 base from V and 5 bases from J; bases unmatched to any gene: 6. In germline, CDR1 is SGDLS, CDR2 YYNGEE. The CDR3 is 15 residues long. CDR3 in amino acids: CASSVSDRERNTIYF. The CDR3 DNA sequence: TGTGCCAGCAGCGTATCCGACAGGGAACGAAACACCATATATTTT.

The chain carries TRBV28 and TRBJ1-1; D possibly corresponds to TRBD1 (6 bases). V lost 3 bases and J 4 bases, leaving 15 bases between the germline ends. CDR3 length: 15 residues. The V gene's germline CDR1 is MDHEN and CDR2 SYDVKM. In nucleotides, the CDR3 is TGTGCCAGCAGTTTGTTAGCCTCCAGGGGCACTGAAGCTTTCTTT. Its protein is CASSLLASRGTEAFF.

The sample holds one count of this clone. The gene calls are TRBV7-9 and TRBJ1-2, with D tentatively TRBD1 (5 bases). V lost 6 bases to trimming and J lost 1 base, with 15 bases between them. There are 15 residues in the CDR3. CDR1 is SEHNR and CDR2 is FQNEAQ in the germline V gene (reference sequence). CDR3 coding DNA: TGTGCCAGCAGTACCGGTTTGGGACTTAACTATGGCTACACCTTC. This encodes CASSTGLGLNYGYTF. Full variable domain (rest looked up from reference TRBV7-9 and TRBJ1-2): DTGVSQNPRHKITKRGQNVTFRCDPISEHNRLYWYRQTLGQGPEFLTYFQNEAQLEKSRLLSDRFSAERPKGSFSTLEIQRTEQGDSAMYLCASSTGLGLNYGYTFGSGTRLTVV.

The CDR3 spells CASSLASGTLEAGELFF. The CDR3 DNA reads as TGTGCCAGCAGCTTGGCCTCGGGCACTCTGGAGGCCGGGGAGCTGTTTTTT. The J gene is TRBJ2-2, the V gene TRBV5-4; maybe TRBD2 (5 bases). Trimming removed 0 bases at V and 6 bases at J, with 18 bases between. The CDR3 runs to 17 residues. Germline V gives CDR1 SGHNT, CDR2 YYREEE (reference sequence).

The CDR3 is CASSRPTAGHNEQFF. The CDR3 DNA is TGTGCCAGCAGTCGACCAACCGCGGGACACAATGAGCAGTTCTTC. The rearrangement joins TRBV7-2 to TRBJ2-1; D perhaps matches TRBD2 (6 bases). CDR1 and CDR2 (germline): SGHTA, FQGNSA. CDR3 length equals 15 residues. The V gene lost 6 bases and the J gene lost 5 bases, with 17 bases spanning the gap.

The chain uses TRBV7-2 and TRBJ2-3; D possibly corresponds to TRBD2 (5 bases). The CDR3 consists of 16 residues. The germline CDR1 and CDR2 sequences are SGHTA and FQGNSA. Trimming removed 1 base from V and 1 base from J, with 12 bases in between. The CDR3 DNA reads TGTGCCAGCAGCTTAGGTTCCGGGATACGCACAGATACGCAGTATTTT. Translation gives CASSLGSGIRTDTQYF.

The rearrangement links TRBV11-2 to TRBJ2-1; 8 bases match TRBD2. The CDR3 length is 15 residues. The J segment lost 5 bases and the V segment lost 2 bases, leaving 5 bases of the junction unmatched. Germline V gene data show CDR1 as SGHAT and CDR2 as FQNNGV. The CDR3 sequence is CASSLRTSTDNEQFF. CDR3 bases: TGTGCCAGCAGCTTAAGGACTAGCACGGACAATGAGCAGTTCTTC.

The chain links TRBV7-9 to TRBJ1-2, with D uncertain. The CDR3 has 16 residues. Germline V gives CDR1 SEHNR, CDR2 FQNEAQ (reference sequence). Trimming stripped 5 bases from V and 4 bases from J, with 20 bases between. The CDR3 nucleotides read TGTGCCAGCAGCCCCGGAAGGTGGGCTCTGTTCTATGGCTACACCTTC. Translation: CASSPGRWALFYGYTF.

In its sample, this clone was seen a few times. This rearrangement joins TRBV10-3 to TRBJ1-1; D gene unclear. Germline V gene sequence: CDR1 ENHRY, CDR2 SYGVKD. Trimming cost V 8 bases and J 4 bases, with 8 bases left between them. The CDR3 is 11 amino acids. The chain's CDR3 is CAISFGTEAFF. Here the CDR3 DNA reads TGTGCCATCTCATTCGGCACTGAAGCTTTCTTT.

A single count supports this clone. The CDR3 sequence is CASGLSPATEAFF. The CDR3 DNA reads TGTGCCAGCGGGCTAAGTCCCGCCACTGAAGCTTTCTTT. This chain joins TRBV7-2 and TRBJ1-1; D uncertain. The CDR3 is 13 residues long. V lost 8 bases, J lost 4 bases, and 14 bases lay in between. Germline V gene lookup returns CDR1 SGHTA and CDR2 FQGNSA. The full variable domain, rest sourced from reference TRBV7-2 and TRBJ1-1, is GAGVSQSPSNKVTEKGKDVELRCDPISGHTALYWYRQSLGQGLEFLIYFQGNSAPDKSGLPSDRFSAERTGGSVSTLTIQRTQQEDSAVYLCASGLSPATEAFFGQGTRLTVV.

The chain joins TRBV7-9 to TRBJ1-2; TRBD1 is a possible D gene (5 bases). The CDR3 has 15 residues. V shed 1 base and J shed 7 bases, with 16 bases lying between them. Germline V CDR1 and CDR2: SEHNR, FQNEAQ (reference sequence). The CDR3 DNA reads as TGTGCCAGCAGCTTAGATGGGGAAGGGGTTTCTGGCTACACCTTC. Protein sequence: CASSLDGEGVSGYTF.

The gene calls are TRBV10-1 and TRBJ1-1; unclear D gene. Trimming removed 4 bases at V and 0 bases at J, with 6 bases between. Germline-derived CDR1 and CDR2 are WNHNN and SYGVQD (reference sequence). CDR3 length: 13 residues. The CDR3 DNA reads as TGCGCCAGCAGTGGGCAAGTGAACACTGAAGCTTTCTTT. Protein sequence: CASSGQVNTEAFF.

This chain links TRBV19 with TRBJ2-2; 16 bases line up with TRBD2. J lost 5 bases, V lost 5 bases, and 11 bases had no gene match. Germline CDR1 reads LNHDA; CDR2 reads SQIVND (reference sequence). The CDR3 has 19 amino acids. The CDR3 bases are TGTGCCAGTAGTCTCGTGGGACTAGCGGGAGGGCCGAGAACCGGGGAGCTGTTTTTT. This encodes CASSLVGLAGGPRTGELFF. Variable domain in full (rest from reference TRBV19 and TRBJ2-2): DGGITQSPKYLFRKEGQNVTLSCEQNLNHDAMYWYRQDPGQGLRLIYYSQIVNDFQKGDIAEGYSVSREKKESFPLTVTSAQKNPTAFYLCASSLVGLAGGPRTGELFFGEGSRLTVL.

The V gene is TRBV13, the J gene TRBJ2-5; 10 nucleotides line up with TRBD1. V dropped 5 bases and J dropped 4; count of bases not matched to a gene: 7. Germline loops: CDR1 PRHDT, CDR2 FYEKMQ (reference sequence). CDR3 length equals 15 residues. The CDR3, as DNA: TGTGCCAGCAGCCTGATTCGGACAGGGGGAGAGACCCAGTACTTC. This translates into CASSLIRTGGETQYF. Filled out from reference TRBV13 and TRBJ2-5, the complete variable domain reads AAGVIQSPRHLIKEKRETATLKCYPIPRHDTVYWYQQGPGQDPQFLISFYEKMQSDKGSIPDRFSAQQFSDYHSELNMSSLELGDSALYFCASSLIRTGGETQYFGPGTRLLVL.

The chain is built from TRBV29-1 and TRBJ2-5; TRBD1 aligns across 7 bases. The assigned J gene may be wrong: the sequence end matches TRBJ2-7 better. Germline V gene sequence: CDR1 SQVTM, CDR2 ANQGSEA. The CDR3 covers 15 residues. In DNA form, the CDR3 reads TGCAGCGTAGGATTACAGGGGAAGCCCACCTACGAGCAGTACTTC. It codes for CSVGLQGKPTYEQYF.

The V and J genes are TRBV6-1 and TRBJ2-5; D perhaps matches TRBD1 (6 bases). Germline CDR1 and CDR2: MNHNS and SASEGT. The CDR3 has 12 amino acids. Trimming stripped 6 bases from V and 12 bases from J, with 17 bases between. The chain's CDR3 is CASRAEQGREYF. CDR3 nucleotide sequence: TGTGCCAGCAGGGCCGAACAGGGCCGTGAGTACTTC.

The V gene is TRBV6-1, the J gene TRBJ1-3; a weak D match, TRBD1 (5 bases). CDR3 size: 16 residues. Germline values: CDR1 MNHNS, CDR2 SASEGT. V lost 2 bases to trimming and J lost 0 bases, with 11 bases between them. The chain's CDR3 is CASSELQGNSGNTIYF. DNA for the CDR3: TGTGCCAGCAGTGAACTCCAGGGAAACTCTGGAAACACCATATATTTT.

Notes on this clone: One end of the junction varies from germline; a read error may be responsible. The rearrangement uses TRBV30 and TRBJ1-3, with a tentative D call TRBD1 (6 bases). Germline values: CDR1 GTSNPN, CDR2 SVGIG (reference sequence). This CDR3 is built from 14 residues. CDR3 sequence reads: CAWRGAGQRNTTYF. In DNA, the CDR3 is TGTGCCTGGAGGGGGGCAGGTCAGCGAAACACCACATATTTT. The whole variable domain, filled in from reference TRBV30 and TRBJ1-3, reads SQTIHQWPATLVQPVGSPLSLECTVEGTSNPNLYWYRQAAGRGLQLLFYSVGIGQISSEVPQNLSASRPQDRQFILSSKKLLLSDSGFYLCAWRGAGQRNTTYFGEGSWLTVV.

The rearrangement uses TRBV2 and TRBJ1-1, with no clear D. The V and J ends lost 6 bases and 3 bases respectively, with 5 bases between them. The CDR3 totals 11 residues. The germline V gene encodes CDR1 SNHLY and CDR2 FYNNEI. The CDR3 nucleotides read TGTGCCAGCAGAGGAGACACTGAAGCTTTCTTT. Protein: CASRGDTEAFF. Full variable domain (rest looked up from reference TRBV2 and TRBJ1-1): EPEVTQTPSHQVTQMGQEVILRCVPISNHLYFYWYRQILGQKVEFLVSFYNNEISEKSEIFDDQFSVERPDGSNFTLKIRSTKLEDSAMYFCASRGDTEAFFGQGTRLTVV.

The DNA for the CDR3 is TGTGCCATCAGTGAGTCCGACAGGGGAAGCAATCAGCCCCAGCATTTT. Protein: CAISESDRGSNQPQHF. The chain links TRBV10-3 to TRBJ1-5, with TRBD1 matching 8 bases. Germline V CDR1 and CDR2: ENHRY, SYGVKD. The CDR3 is 16 amino acids. Trimming removed 0 bases from V and 1 base from J; junction bases left unmatched: 2.

The gene calls are TRBV27 and TRBJ2-1; 14 nucleotides align to TRBD2. This CDR3 is 15 amino acids long. From germline, CDR1 is MNHEY and CDR2 SMNVEV (reference sequence). Germline trimming cut 2 bases from V and 7 bases from J; bases unmatched to any gene: 1. The CDR3 here is CASSLGTSGGNEQFF. The CDR3 nucleotides read TGTGCCAGCAGTTTAGGGACTAGCGGGGGAAATGAGCAGTTCTTC.

The chain combines TRBV7-2 with TRBJ2-4, with 7 bases fitting TRBD1. The J segment lost 6 bases and the V segment lost 2 bases, leaving 7 bases of the junction unmatched. Germline loops: CDR1 SGHTA, CDR2 FQGNSA. This CDR3 comprises 15 residues. The CDR3 nucleotides read TGTGCCAGCAGCTTAAGGCAGGGGGATAGAAACATTCAGTACTTC. This translates into CASSLRQGDRNIQYF.

The chain combines TRBV5-1 with TRBJ2-3; D gene ambiguous. Germline CDR1 reads SGHRS; CDR2 reads YFSETQ. The CDR3 extends over 11 amino acids. V was cut by 2 bases and J by 5 bases, with 3 bases left in between. This chain's CDR3 is CASSFQDTQYF. The DNA of the CDR3 is TGCGCCAGCAGCTTCCAAGATACGCAGTATTTT.

CDR3 loop: CASSQGTGFFSYEQYF. CDR3 bases: TGCGCCAGCAGCCAAGGGACAGGATTCTTCTCCTACGAGCAGTACTTC. The V call is TRBV4-1, the J call TRBJ2-7, with 7 positions matching TRBD1. CDR1 and CDR2 from the germline V gene are MGHRA and YSYEKL. CDR3 length: 16 amino acids. V lost 1 base to trimming and J lost 0 bases; unmatched junction nucleotides: 6.

The rearrangement uses TRBV25-1 and TRBJ1-1; D is unclear. The CDR3 is 11 residues long. Germline loops: CDR1 MGHDK, CDR2 SYGVNS. Trimming removed 5 bases at V and 4 bases at J, with 5 bases between. The CDR3 region has the DNA TGTGCCAGCAGTTCCTCCACTGAAGCTTTCTTT. It yields the protein CASSSSTEAFF. The whole variable domain, filled in from reference TRBV25-1 and TRBJ1-1, reads EADIYQTPRYLVIGTGKKITLECSQTMGHDKMYWYQQDPGMELHLIHYSYGVNSTEKGDLSSESTVSRIRTEHFPLTLESARPSHTSQYLCASSSSTEAFFGQGTRLTVV.